This T cell receptor beta chain was observed in a study of T cell changes during pregnancy in multiple sclerosis. The sample holds one count of this clone. CDR1 MNHEY and CDR2 SVGAGI come from the germline V gene. The V and J ends lost 0 bases and 5 bases respectively, with 10 bases between them. The CDR3 loop spans 14 amino acids. Method: immunoSEQ multiplex PCR; TCRdb's copy keeps in-frame clones and lacks some. This sample has approximately 60,000 clones, with about nine tenths found just once. This clonotype was sampled from a female donor with multiple sclerosis, enrolled in a pregnancy study. The chain has TRBV6-5 and TRBJ2-5; weak D call: TRBD2 (6 bases). The specimen comprised peripheral blood, sampled in the second trimester of pregnancy. CDR3 sequence reads: CASSYSWGGETQYF. The DNA for the CDR3 is TGTGCCAGCAGTTACTCATGGGGAGGCGAGACCCAGTACTTC.